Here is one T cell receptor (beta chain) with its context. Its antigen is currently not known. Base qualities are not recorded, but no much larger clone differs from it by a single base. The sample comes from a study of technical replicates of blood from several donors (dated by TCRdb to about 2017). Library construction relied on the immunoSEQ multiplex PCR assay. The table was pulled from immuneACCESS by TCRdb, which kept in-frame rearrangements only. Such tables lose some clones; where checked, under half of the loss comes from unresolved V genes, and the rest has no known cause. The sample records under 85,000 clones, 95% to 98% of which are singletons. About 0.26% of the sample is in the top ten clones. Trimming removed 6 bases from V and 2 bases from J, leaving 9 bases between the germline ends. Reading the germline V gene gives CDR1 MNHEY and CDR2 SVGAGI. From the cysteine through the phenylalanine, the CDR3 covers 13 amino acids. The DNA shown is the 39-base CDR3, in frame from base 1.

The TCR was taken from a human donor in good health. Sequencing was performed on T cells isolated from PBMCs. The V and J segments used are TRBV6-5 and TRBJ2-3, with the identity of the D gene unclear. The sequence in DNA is TGTGCCAGCAGCCCCAGGATCACAGATACGCAGTATTTT. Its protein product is CASSPRITDTQYF.